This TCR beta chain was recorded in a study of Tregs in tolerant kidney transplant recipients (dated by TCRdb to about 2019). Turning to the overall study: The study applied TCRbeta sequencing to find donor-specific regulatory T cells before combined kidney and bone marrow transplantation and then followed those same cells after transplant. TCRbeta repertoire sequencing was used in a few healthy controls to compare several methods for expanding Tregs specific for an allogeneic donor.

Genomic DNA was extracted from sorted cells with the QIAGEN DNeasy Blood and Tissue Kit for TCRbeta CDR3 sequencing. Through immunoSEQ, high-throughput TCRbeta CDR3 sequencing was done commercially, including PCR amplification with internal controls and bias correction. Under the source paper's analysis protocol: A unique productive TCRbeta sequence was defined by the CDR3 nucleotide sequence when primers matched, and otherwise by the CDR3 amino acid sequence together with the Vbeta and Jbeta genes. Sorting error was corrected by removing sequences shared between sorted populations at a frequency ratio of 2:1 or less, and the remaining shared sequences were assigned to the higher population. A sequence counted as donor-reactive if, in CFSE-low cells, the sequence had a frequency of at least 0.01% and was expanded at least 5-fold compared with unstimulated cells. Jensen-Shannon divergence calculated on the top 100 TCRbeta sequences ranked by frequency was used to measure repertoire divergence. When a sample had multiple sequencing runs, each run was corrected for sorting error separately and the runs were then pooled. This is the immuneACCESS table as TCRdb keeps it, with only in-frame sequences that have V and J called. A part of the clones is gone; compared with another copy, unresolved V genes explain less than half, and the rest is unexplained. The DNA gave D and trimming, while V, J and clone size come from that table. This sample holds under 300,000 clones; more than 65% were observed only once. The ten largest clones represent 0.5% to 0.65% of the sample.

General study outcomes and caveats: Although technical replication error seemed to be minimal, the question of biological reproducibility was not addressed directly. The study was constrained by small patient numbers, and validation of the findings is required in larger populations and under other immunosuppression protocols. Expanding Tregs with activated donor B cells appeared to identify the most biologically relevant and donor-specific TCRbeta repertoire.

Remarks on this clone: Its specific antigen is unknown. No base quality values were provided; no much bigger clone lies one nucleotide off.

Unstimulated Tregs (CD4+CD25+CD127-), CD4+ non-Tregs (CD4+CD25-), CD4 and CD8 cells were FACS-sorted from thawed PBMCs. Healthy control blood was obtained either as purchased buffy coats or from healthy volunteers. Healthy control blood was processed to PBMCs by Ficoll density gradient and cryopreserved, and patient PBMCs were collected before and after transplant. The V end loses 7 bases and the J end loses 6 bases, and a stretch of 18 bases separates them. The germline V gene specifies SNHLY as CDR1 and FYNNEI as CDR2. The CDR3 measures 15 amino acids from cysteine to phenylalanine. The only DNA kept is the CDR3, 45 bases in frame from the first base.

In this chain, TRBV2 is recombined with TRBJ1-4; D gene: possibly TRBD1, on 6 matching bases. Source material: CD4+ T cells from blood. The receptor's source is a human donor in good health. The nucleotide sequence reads TGTGCCAGCACCAACAGGGCACCTTGGGATGAAAAACTGTTTTTT. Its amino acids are CASTNRAPWDEKLFF.